This T cell receptor beta chain was sequenced during a study of OX40 agonist ivuxolimab in advanced cancers. Findings of the study overall: Normalized expansion of T-cell clones was also low for some nonresponders.

This clone was counted only a few times. What it binds is unknown. The protocol was immunoSEQ multiplex PCR, while the TCRdb copy is restricted to in-frame clones and leaves out a portion. The sample carries 60,000 to 100,000 clones, about 90% recorded once. Anyone with autoimmune disease history or systemic immunosuppression was excluded. The clonotype was recovered from an adult with an advanced solid tumor such as melanoma, head and neck, liver or kidney cancer. The sequencing here drew on CD4+ or CD8+ T cells sorted from blood, taken in a trial of the OX40 agonist ivuxolimab.

The CDR3 loop reads CASGDSNQPQHF. As DNA, the CDR3 is TGTGCCAGCGGGGACAGCAATCAGCCCCAGCATTTT. This rearrangement joins TRBV2 to TRBJ1-5, with D possibly being TRBD1 (5 bases). Germline V gene lookup returns CDR1 SNHLY and CDR2 FYNNEI. The length of the CDR3 is 12 residues. V was clipped by 8 bases and J by 1 base, with 6 bases between them.